The entry that follows covers one T cell receptor beta chain sequence. Its antigen remains unidentified. The sample is drawn from a study of T cells in localized non-small cell lung cancer. Notes on the study in general: Uninvolved adjacent lung had higher T cell clonality than tumor and all other tissues. Detection in adjacent lung was observed for a median around 55 of the top 100 tumor clones. Heterogeneity stays possible, as sequencing covered only one tumor region. Blood T cell density predicted longer survival; adjacent-lung clonality, shorter.

Produced via immunoSEQ multiplex PCR; TCRdb's table is partial and in-frame only. The sample yields about 77,000 clones, more than 70% seen once. The CDR3 is 15 amino acids. The V gene's germline CDR1 is KGHSH and CDR2 LQKENI. The V and J ends lost 3 bases and 1 base respectively, with 12 bases between them. The rearrangement joins TRBV18 to TRBJ1-1, with D maybe TRBD1 (5 bases). The receptor's source is a woman aged 35 to 70 with stage I squamous cell lung carcinoma. Sample: peripheral blood, taken before any cancer treatment. Written as DNA, the CDR3 is TGTGCCAGCTCACCCACGACAGTAAGGAACACTGAAGCTTTCTTT. Translation gives CASSPTTVRNTEAFF.